This T cell receptor (beta chain) was identified in a study of cytomegalovirus exposure and HLA in healthy donors. Study observations and caveats: Common viral pathogens seemed, in a later analysis, to connect with several of the most significant clusters.

The CDR3 spans 16 residues. Germline lookup yields CDR1 SGDLS and CDR2 YYNGEE. Trimming removed 4 bases from V and 2 bases from J; junction bases left unmatched: 5. This cohort consisted of healthy bone marrow donors. The sample holds one count of this clone. The antigen is not known. PCR employed 60 Vbeta and 13 Jbeta primers. Data came from immunoSEQ multiplex PCR; TCRdb stores just in-frame clones and leaves some out. The sample gives 150,000 to 200,000 clones, around 82% of which show up once; under 2.5% is in the top ten. The chain combines TRBV9 with TRBJ2-1; TRBD2 aligns across 11 bases. The sequence derives from a man in his 60s in good health and CMV-seronegative. The sequencing sample was made of PBMCs. The CDR3 is CASSPKLAGAYNEQFF. Written as DNA, the CDR3 is TGTGCCAGCAGCCCCAAACTAGCGGGAGCCTACAATGAGCAGTTCTTC.